Described below is a single T cell receptor beta chain sequence and its context. This clonotype has more than one count but fewer than ten. Its target antigen remains unknown. No base quality values were provided; no much bigger clone lies one nucleotide off. The CDR3 numbers 11 residues from cysteine through phenylalanine. CDR3 DNA only is kept here, 33 bases in frame from base 1. The junction carries 7 bases between V and J, which are trimmed by 1 base and 9 bases respectively. The data stem from a study of regulatory T cells in long-lasting Graves disease (dated by TCRdb to about 2021). Regarding the study in general: In the newly diagnosed Graves' disease group, patients had been taking antithyroid drugs for less than 3 months. Persistent Graves' disease patients were compared with newly diagnosed Graves' disease patients by peripheral blood TCR sequencing and RNA sequencing. A total of roughly 35 samples underwent TCR sequencing: around 13 from persistent and some 20 from newly diagnosed Graves' disease patients. The study was registered as a clinical trial and conducted in China. Study-level results and caveats: Persistent disease showed preferential use of TRBV28, TRBJ1-2 and TRBJ2-5, whereas newly diagnosed disease favored TRBV20-1 and TRBJ2-1. A larger number of public clonotypes was shared among persistent patients (fewer than 3,000) than among newly diagnosed patients (around 970). Because the primary lesion, thyroid tissue, could not be accessed, the study looked at peripheral blood alone. As a limitation, the authors acknowledged that the small sample size may reduce accuracy. Persistent Graves' disease patients showed lower TCR Shannon entropy and fewer highly expanded clones than newly diagnosed patients, suggesting clonal expansion. Sequencing and analysis were restricted to the TCR beta chain.

The library relied on multiplex PCR. The sequencing machine was an Illumina HiSeq 4000. CDR3 regions were amplified by Arm-PCR with iRepertoire HTBI primers to construct TCR beta libraries. Before sequencing, the PCR products underwent gel purification. The study's processing was this. A total of 60 to 80 TRBV and some 15 TRBJ segments were identified across samples and were used for gene usage analysis of CDR3 amino acid clonotypes. COPE and FqMerger were used to merge filtered high-quality paired reads into contigs. BLAST was used to align contigs to IMGT TRBV, TRBD and TRBJ reference genes, with CDR3 defined following IMGT. Any clonotype with a frequency above 0.1% was classified as a highly expanded clone. Shannon entropy was used to measure repertoire diversity, and the Gini coefficient was used to measure V-J evenness. A clonotype was considered public if more than one individual shared it. Clones were called with MiXCR by TCRdb after fastp trimmed the public reads at Q25, and only in-frame beta chains were retained. Every distinct CDR3 protein forms one entry, paired with its most common genes and DNA. The V and J calls and clone size are TCRdb's, not the authors'. Counted in this sample were around 460,000 distinct CDR3 sequences; 12% to 15% of them appeared once. Approximately 19% of the sample is held by the ten biggest clonotypes.

The label giving this sample's time point can be read as: newly diagnosed GD, antithyroid drugs for less than 3 months. For both TCR sequencing and RNA sequencing, RNA was extracted from PBMCs in TRIzol. The diagnosis of Graves' disease followed American Thyroid Association guidelines. Recruitment of patients was carried out at an endocrinology department in Xi'an, China. From each patient, 8 to 10 milliliters of peripheral blood was collected into an EDTA anticoagulant tube. PBMCs were isolated by Ficoll Paque Plus density gradient separation without further T cell sorting. RNA quality was checked with an Agilent 2100 Bioanalyzer and agarose gel, and concentration with a NanoDrop 2000. These same records also appear under a second study, on T cells in Graves' hyperthyroidism and ophthalmopathy. The second paper further reports: Stable Graves' hyperthyroidism was defined as no progression to ophthalmopathy during 18 months of follow-up. Hyperthyroidism patients were aged 18 to 65 years and newly diagnosed, with disease duration of less than 2 months. The study excluded patients with uncontrolled infections, other autoimmune diseases, pregnancy or lactation. Diagnoses were based on clinical symptoms, serum thyroxine and TRAb, thyroid ultrasound and orbital computed tomography. The first round of RT-PCR for the TCR CDR3 was performed with the HTBI primer set and the Qiagen OneStep RT-PCR kit. Most expanded thyroid clonotypes (frequency above 0.001) were also detected in blood, suggesting blood repertoires may reflect thyroid immune responses. In cross-validation, a model built on a 13 V-J signature told ophthalmopathy apart from stable hyperthyroidism with approximately 90% sensitivity and roughly 81% specificity, and in testing the same model reached 80%/75%. In validation, the model predicted progression to ophthalmopathy a median of 6.5 months before onset, with over 55% sensitivity and about 72% specificity. A discovery cohort of about a hundred patients, about 43 with Graves' ophthalmopathy and fewer than 65 with stable Graves' hyperthyroidism, was used to find distinguishing TCR V-J signatures. An independent validation cohort of under 20 hyperthyroidism patients and about 15 patients who later progressed to ophthalmopathy tested prospective prediction of ophthalmopathy. The 75 to 100 discovery patients were randomly split 7:3 into training and test sets. Thyroid tissue and blood T-cell repertoires from six Graves' hyperthyroidism patients were also compared in the study. Following sampling, methimazole starting at 30 mg daily was given to hyperthyroidism patients, and high-dose intravenous methylprednisolone was given to ophthalmopathy patients. Libraries were constructed in a second round of multiplex PCR, after which size selection and purification were performed. Paired-end sequencing of the libraries was performed with 100 bp reads on an Illumina HiSeq2000. SOAPnuke was used to process the raw data, with reads discarded if the reads contained adapters or uncalled bases, had a mean Phred below 15, or lacked an exact constant-primer or identifier match. COPE v1.2.5 was used to merge the high-quality paired reads, and each unique nucleotide sequence was defined as a clonotype. MiTCR v1.1 was used to align clonotypes to the IMGT TRBV, TRBD and TRBJ reference segments. Analysis was restricted to V-J combinations with a frequency above 0.0001, which covered 98% to 99.2% of repertoires. The TCS score was defined as F50 (clonal expansion) divided by E x V (chaos), with BLOSUM62-based TCRdist calculated between CDR3 peptides within each V-J. Welch's t-statistics and random forest reduced roughly 540 V-J features to fewer than 15, which were used in a naive Bayes classifier (R e1071). No statistical method was used to fix the sample size in advance, and group allocation was not hidden from the investigators. The paper reports TCR Vbeta CDR3 sequencing of 135 peripheral blood samples: around 41 ophthalmopathy, fewer than 80 hyperthyroidism and approximately 17 progressor patients.

Sequences were derived from peripheral blood mononuclear cells (PBMCs), sampled at new diagnosis, from a patient treated with antithyroid drugs. This receptor was identified in a woman between 45 and 65 years old with Graves disease. Donor details come from another sample of the same person, matched by shared clones. The chain uses TRBV12-3 or TRBV12-4 and TRBJ2-7, and the D gene may be TRBD1, 5 bases matching. The nucleotides are TGTGCCAGCAGTTTAGTCAGGGTGCAGTACTTC. Translated, this gives CASSLVRVQYF.